This TCR beta chain was retrieved from a study of CD8+ T cells in alopecia areata. CDR3 length equals 13 residues. Germline-derived CDR1 and CDR2 are SEHNR and FQNEAQ (reference sequence). V gave up 5 bases and J gave up 6 bases; unmatched junction bases: 6. RNA, once extracted, was reverse transcribed into cDNA for use as the sequencing template. Clones were sequenced by immunoSEQ multiplex PCR, and TCRdb holds only the in-frame ones, with some missing. The repertoire holds 200,000 to 250,000 clones, with about three fifths as singletons. Documented treatment: oral pan-JAK inhibitor, 5-10 mg twice daily.

The chain links TRBV7-9 to TRBJ1-1; 7 bases match TRBD1. Sample: CD4+ T cells sorted from blood, taken at week 4, from a patient treated with tofacitinib. This receptor was taken from a human donor with alopecia areata. DNA of the CDR3: TGTGCCAGCAGCGCATCAGGGGGGTCTGAAGCTTTCTTT. It yields the protein CASSASGGSEAFF.